This TCR beta chain was recorded in a study of spatial heterogeneity in lung cancer (dated by TCRdb to between 2018 and 2020). In terms of the full investigation: Beta-chain transcripts were consistently detected in greater numbers than alpha-chain transcripts, which likely reflected higher beta-chain transcript abundance. TCR alpha and beta repertoires were quantitatively compared across multiple tumor regions, matched nontumor lung and blood in non-small cell lung cancer. Both alpha and beta chains were TCR-sequenced in samples taken at surgery, namely 220 tumor regions, fewer than 85 matched nontumor lung samples and roughly 56 PBMC samples. In the raw uncorrected reads, each unique combination of TCR and UMI appeared more than ten times on average. A strong correlation was found between TCR transcript counts in tumor regions and a T cell transcriptional module score from matched bulk RNA-seq. TCR repertoire features were related to nonsynonymous mutation counts determined by whole-exome sequencing of tumor tissue. Here is what the overall study found, with its caveats: Additional single-cell paired TCR alpha and beta sequencing was considered necessary to confirm, at a functional level, the hypothesis that regional TCRs recognize regional mutations. A correlation was observed between the number of expanded intratumoral alpha and beta TCRs and the tumor nonsynonymous mutation count. Counts of ubiquitous and regional expanded TCRs correlated with counts of ubiquitous and regional nonsynonymous mutations, respectively. Estimated TCR-seq coverage of tumor T cells was only about 7.2% for alpha chains and about 12% for beta chains.

For CDR1 and CDR2, the germline V gene lists MDHEN and SYDVKM. The trim is 4 bases for V and 4 bases for J, with a gap of 7 bases between the germline ends. Including the terminal cysteine and phenylalanine, the CDR3 comprises 12 residues. This entry keeps only the CDR3 DNA: 36 bases, framed from base 1. The intended sense of this specimen's time point label: sample taken at primary tumor resection. Donors were some 70 patients with early-stage, untreated non-small cell lung cancer from the lung TRACERx cohort. Without any cell sorting, TCR sequencing was performed on whole RNA extracted either from tumor and nontumor lung tissue or from cryopreserved PBMC samples. Only patients with enough RNA available from two or more tumor regions were chosen for TCR sequencing. Tumor and adjacent nontumor lung specimens were reviewed by a lung pathologist before selection. Library method: 5' RACE. Sequenced on a NextSeq 500. The TCR library protocol attached a unique molecular identifier to each TCR cDNA molecule to allow correction of PCR and sequencing errors. The paper's data handling went like this. TCR identification, UMI-based error correction and CDR3 extraction were all carried out with Decombinator tools. Expanded TCRs were defined as those above a frequency of 2 per 1,000, corresponding to the top 1% of the tumor frequency distribution. Expanded tumor TCRs statistically deemed absent (corrected P<0.05) from at least one tumor region were classed as regional, and all other expanded tumor TCRs were classed as ubiquitous. Rényi diversity was computed with the R vegan package after subsampling each repertoire 100 times to 5,000 TCRs. CDR3 similarity networks were built from amino acid triplet string-kernel similarity, connecting CDR3s with pairwise similarity above 0.82. TCRdb reprocessing: public reads trimmed at Q25 with fastp, clones called with MiXCR, in-frame beta chains kept. Every CDR3 protein is listed once, alongside the most common genes and DNA of its rows. The V and J calls and clone size come from TCRdb's table, not from the authors' own analysis. Recorded for this sample are 20,000 to 30,000 distinct CDR3 sequences; 8.8% of them occurred a single time. The ten largest account for roughly 8% of the sample.

This clonotype is identified as medium-sized (0.01 to 0.1%). It lacks a known antigen. It has no much larger one-base neighbor in the sample; base qualities were not kept. The rearrangement combines TRBV28 with TRBJ1-2; the D gene is unclear. The sample consisted of lung tumor tissue, taken at surgery. The sequence came from a male donor with early-stage non-small cell lung cancer. The CDR3 in this case is CASSSESYGYTF. The nucleotides read TGTGCCAGCAGTTCAGAAAGCTATGGCTACACCTTC.